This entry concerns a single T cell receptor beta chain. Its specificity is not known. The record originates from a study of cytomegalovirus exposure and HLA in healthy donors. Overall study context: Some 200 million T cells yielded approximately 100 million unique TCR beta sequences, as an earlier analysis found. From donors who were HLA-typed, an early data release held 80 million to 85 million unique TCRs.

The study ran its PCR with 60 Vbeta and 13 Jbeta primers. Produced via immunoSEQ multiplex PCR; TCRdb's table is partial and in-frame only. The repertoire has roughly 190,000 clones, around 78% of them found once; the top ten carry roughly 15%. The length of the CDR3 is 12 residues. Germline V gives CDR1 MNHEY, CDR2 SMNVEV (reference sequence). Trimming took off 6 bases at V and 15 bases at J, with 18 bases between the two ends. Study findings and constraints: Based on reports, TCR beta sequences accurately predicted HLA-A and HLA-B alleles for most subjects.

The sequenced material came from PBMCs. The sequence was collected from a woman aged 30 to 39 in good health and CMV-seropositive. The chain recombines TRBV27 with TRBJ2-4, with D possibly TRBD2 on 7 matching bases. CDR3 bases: TGTGCCAGCAGAGCCCACGGGGGGCGGGTGTACTTC. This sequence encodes CASRAHGGRVYF.